This T cell receptor (beta chain) is drawn from a study of cytomegalovirus exposure and HLA in healthy donors. V dropped 3 bases and J dropped 7 bases, with 15 bases sitting between them. The CDR3 has 15 amino acids. The germline V gene encodes CDR1 KGHSY and CDR2 FQNENV. Use of 60 Vbeta and 13 Jbeta primers characterized the PCR. The method was immunoSEQ multiplex PCR; TCRdb's version includes in-frame clones alone and lacks a portion of them. In the table there are over 150,000 clones, about 80% of which are singletons. The sample consisted of PBMCs. This receptor was identified in a man aged 25-45 years in good health and CMV-seropositive. The chain has TRBV16 and TRBJ1-4; weak D call: TRBD1 (6 bases). The CDR3 loop is CASSHRKQGGEKLFF. The CDR3 nucleotides read TGTGCCAGCAGCCATCGTAAACAGGGCGGTGAAAAACTGTTTTTT.